This T cell receptor (beta chain) is drawn from a study of breast tumors, draining lymph nodes, adjacent tissues. Study-wide points: The data were judged consistent with most tumor T cells coming from lymph node and expanding in tumor.

Axillary draining lymph nodes of breast cancer patients supplied the node samples. Each CDR3 protein is one row after TCRdb ran MiXCR on the multiplex PCR reads. The table lists 150,000 to 200,000 distinct CDR3 sequences, approximately 33% of them singletons. Looked up from germline, CDR1 is SGHNT and CDR2 is YENEEA. This CDR3 has 19 residues. To note about this clonotype: Its cognate antigen is unknown. The junction and the germline gene differ at one end; a read error may be behind it.

The specimen was axillary lymph node tissue. The receptor comes from a female donor with breast cancer. Some clones in this sample may be carry-over from other donors' samples. The chain couples TRBV11-3 to TRBJ2-2; D unresolved. Written as DNA, the CDR3 is TGTGCCAGCAGCCTATGGTTAGGCTCTGATGCCGCGAACACCGGAGAGCTGTTTTTT. It encodes CASSLWLGSDAANTGELFF.